Below, 19 T cell receptor beta chains from the same sample are listed, as sequenced in a study of shared T cell receptors in the human thymus. Sequenced by immunoSEQ multiplex PCR; TCRdb stores in-frame clones only, minus some. The profile covers about 380,000 clones, with about 95% appearing a single time and around 0.018% taken by the ten largest. Sequencing was done on a sample of thymocytes. These receptors originate from a human donor.

This rearrangement joins TRBV2 to TRBJ2-7; the D is unclear. The CDR3 consists of 13 residues. Trimming removed 1 base from V and 11 bases from J, with 15 bases in between. The germline V gene has CDR1 SNHLY and CDR2 FYNNEI. CDR3: CASSEGAPLLEYF. DNA for the CDR3: TGTGCCAGCAGTGAAGGGGCCCCACTCCTGGAGTACTTC.

In nucleotides, the CDR3 is TGTGCCAGCAGCCCGGATGACGTTGAAAAACTGTTTTTT. Protein product: CASSPDDVEKLFF. The chain has TRBV9 and TRBJ1-4; D gene unclear. The CDR3 totals 13 residues. Trimming pared 4 bases from V and 7 bases from J, leaving 11 bases between. Germline V gene sequence: CDR1 SGDLS, CDR2 YYNGEE.

The genes are TRBV6-6 and TRBJ2-3; no definite D call. The ends were cut back, 2 bases at V and 2 bases at J, with 11 bases in the middle. The CDR3 extends over 15 amino acids. Germline CDR1 MNHNY, CDR2 SVGAGI (reference sequence). The CDR3 DNA sequence: TGTGCCAGCAGTTACGTCGGACGGCACACAGATACGCAGTATTTT. Its translation is CASSYVGRHTDTQYF.

This chain joins TRBV7-2 and TRBJ2-7; 12 bases match TRBD1. This CDR3 has 19 residues. Germline V lookup: CDR1 SGHTA, CDR2 FQGNSA. The ends lost 1 base at V and 2 bases at J; junction bases unmatched: 12. The CDR3 is CASSLGGTGGTITAYEQYF. The CDR3 bases are TGTGCCAGCAGCTTAGGGGGGACAGGGGGCACGATTACCGCCTACGAGCAGTACTTC.

The rearrangement links TRBV4-3 to TRBJ2-1; D may be TRBD1 (5 bases). The V end was cut by 4 bases, the J end by 7 bases, with 8 bases between. The CDR3 consists of 12 residues. From germline, CDR1 is LGHNA and CDR2 YSLEER. In DNA form, the CDR3 reads TGCGCCAGCAGCCGGGGCGCAAATGAGCAGTTCTTC. The encoded protein is CASSRGANEQFF.

This chain connects TRBV23-1 to TRBJ1-5; perhaps TRBD1 as D (5 bases). TRBV23-1 is an ORF for which the function is uncertain. With 3 bases removed from V and 6 bases from J, the gap between germline ends came to 24 bases. This CDR3 has 18 residues. The CDR3 coding sequence is TGCGCCAGCAGTCAGCCGCGGGAGGTCAGGGCAAACCCTCAGCCCCAGCATTTT. Protein sequence: CASSQPREVRANPQPQHF.

The rearrangement joins TRBV19 to TRBJ1-4; no reliable D call. Germline CDR1 is LNHDA and CDR2 is SQIVND (reference sequence). V was pared by 8 bases and J by 5 bases, with 15 bases between. CDR3 length: 14 amino acids. The CDR3 DNA reads TGTGCCAGTTCCCTGGCAGGACTCAATGAAAAACTGTTTTTT. Amino acid sequence: CASSLAGLNEKLFF.

This rearrangement joins TRBV28 to TRBJ1-3; a possible D gene is TRBD1 (5 bases). The germline V gene has CDR1 MDHEN and CDR2 SYDVKM. This CDR3 is built from 19 residues. V dropped 4 bases and J dropped 0 bases, with 22 bases sitting between them. This CDR3 reads CASSSLGREWALSGNTIYF. CDR3 sequence (DNA): TGTGCCAGCAGTTCACTGGGCAGGGAATGGGCCCTCTCTGGAAACACCATATATTTT.

This chain joins TRBV11-1 and TRBJ2-1, with 12 positions matching TRBD2. CDR3 length equals 15 residues. V was clipped by 4 bases and J by 7 bases; unmatched bases: 5. Germline lookup yields CDR1 SGHAT and CDR2 FQDESV (reference sequence). CDR3 amino acids: CASSWTSGMGNEQFF. Here the CDR3 DNA reads TGTGCCAGCAGCTGGACTAGCGGGATGGGTAATGAGCAGTTCTTC.

The chain links TRBV7-3 to TRBJ2-3; D is perhaps TRBD1 (6 bases). The CDR3 spans 15 residues. V was clipped by 5 bases and J by 2 bases, with 14 bases between them. Germline V CDR1 and CDR2: SGHTA, FQGTGA. CDR3 bases: TGTGCCAGCAGCCCATATAACAGGGCCACAGATACGCAGTATTTT. Its translation: CASSPYNRATDTQYF.

This clone was detected only once. The rearrangement joins TRBV11-2 to TRBJ1-1, with no clear D. Germline lookup yields CDR1 SGHAT and CDR2 FQNNGV. V gave up 2 bases and J gave up 4 bases, with 20 bases separating them. The CDR3 covers 17 residues. The CDR3: CASSLWYPPRASTEAFF. For the CDR3, the DNA is TGTGCCAGCAGCTTATGGTATCCTCCCCGGGCGAGCACTGAAGCTTTCTTT.

The V and J genes are TRBV10-3 and TRBJ1-5; perhaps TRBD1 as D (5 bases). The CDR3 contains 13 residues. V lost 11 bases and J 6 bases, leaving 17 bases between the germline ends. In germline, CDR1 is ENHRY, CDR2 SYGVKD. The chain's CDR3 is CASTGGKGQPQHF. In DNA form, the CDR3 reads TGTGCCTCCACTGGGGGTAAAGGTCAGCCCCAGCATTTT.

This chain joins TRBV6-1 and TRBJ2-2; possibly TRBD1 for D (5 bases). V dropped 4 bases and J dropped 4 bases, with 10 bases sitting between them. Germline loops: CDR1 MNHNS, CDR2 SASEGT. The CDR3 has 14 residues. The CDR3 spells CASSGGWSTGELFF. The DNA of the CDR3 is TGTGCCAGCAGTGGGGGCTGGAGCACCGGGGAGCTGTTTTTT.

This sequence joins TRBV25-1 and TRBJ2-7; weak D call: TRBD2 (6 bases). The V gene's germline CDR1 is MGHDK and CDR2 SYGVNS. V lost 0 bases, J lost 0 bases, and 18 bases lay in between. CDR3 length equals 18 residues. DNA for the CDR3: TGTGCCAGCAGTGAATATCCAGTTCTTGGGGAGGACTCCTACGAGCAGTACTTC. Translating it yields CASSEYPVLGEDSYEQYF.

The DNA for the CDR3 is TGTGCCAGCAGCCCCATGAGGGCGATTTCCACAGATACGCAGTATTTT. It encodes CASSPMRAISTDTQYF. The rearrangement joins TRBV11-2 to TRBJ2-3, with D maybe TRBD2 (5 bases). This CDR3 region has 16 residues. Germline loops: CDR1 SGHAT, CDR2 FQNNGV. Trimming left V 5 bases short and J 2 bases short, with 17 bases between.

This clone occurred a few times. The chain combines TRBV20-1 with TRBJ1-2, with D unclear. Trimming pared 5 bases from V and 7 bases from J, leaving 5 bases between. Germline V CDR1 and CDR2: DFQATT, SNEGSKA (reference sequence). This CDR3 spans 9 amino acids. CDR3 region: CSAHFGYTF. The CDR3 bases are TGCAGTGCTCACTTTGGCTACACCTTC.

The chain joins TRBV5-5 to TRBJ2-1; 9 positions match TRBD2. J was trimmed by 5 bases and V by 0 bases; bases with no gene match: 3. The CDR3 contains 15 residues. CDR1 and CDR2 from the germline V gene are SGHKS and YYEKEE (reference sequence). The CDR3 DNA follows: TGTGCCAGCAGCTTGGTGACTAGCGGTAACAATGAGCAGTTCTTC. Translated, it gives CASSLVTSGNNEQFF.

This chain links TRBV5-7 with TRBJ2-2; 7 bases match TRBD1. TRBV5-7 is classed as an ORF, of uncertain function. The CDR3 totals 19 residues. V was pared by 0 bases and J by 0 bases, with 11 bases of the junction left unmatched. Here the CDR3 reads CASSLGPLRGPTNTGELFF. CDR3 nucleotides: TGTGCCAGCAGCTTGGGGCCGTTAAGGGGGCCCACGAACACCGGGGAGCTGTTTTTT.

The chain links TRBV5-1 to TRBJ2-7; TRBD1 is a possible D gene (5 bases). The V end was cut by 0 bases, the J end by 2 bases, with 9 bases between. The CDR3 consists of 14 residues. CDR1 SGHRS and CDR2 YFSETQ come from the germline V gene. The CDR3 DNA follows: TGCGCCAGCAGCTTGGAGGGGCATGCCTACGAGCAGTACTTC. Its protein is CASSLEGHAYEQYF.